The 25 T cell receptor beta chains presented below share a single source sample, sequenced in a study of blood T cell repertoires in COVID-19. Assay: immunoSEQ multiplex PCR; the TCRdb copy retains only in-frame clones and omits some. The data hold some 250,000 clones, with approximately 83% observed a single time. The sequenced sample was peripheral blood. The origin of the receptors is a man aged 25 to 40 who had recovered from COVID-19.

This clone was found a few times. J is TRBJ2-7 and V is TRBV2; 9 bases align to TRBD1. Trimming at V came to 5 bases and at J to 6 bases, leaving 5 bases not matched to a gene. The length of the CDR3 is 13 residues. CDR1 and CDR2 from the germline V gene are SNHLY and FYNNEI. Here the CDR3 DNA reads TGTGCCAGCAGTCGGGACAGGGTCTCCGAGCAGTACGTC. This translates into CASSRDRVSEQYV.

This clone appeared a single time. The chain joins TRBV5-6 to TRBJ2-3, with 13 bases aligning to TRBD2. CDR1 is SGHDT and CDR2 is YYEEEE in the germline V gene. Trimming removed 1 base from V and 4 bases from J; junction bases left unmatched: 3. The CDR3 loop spans 16 amino acids. In DNA form, the CDR3 reads TGTGCCAGCAGCTTGCGGACTAGCGGGGGTTCAGATACGCAGTATTTT. The encoded protein is CASSLRTSGGSDTQYF.

This clone was detected only a few times. V usage is TRBV5-1 and J usage is TRBJ2-7; 8 nucleotides agree with TRBD1. The V gene end was trimmed by 0 bases and the J gene end by 7 bases; junction bases not matched to a gene: 6. CDR1 is SGHRS and CDR2 is YFSETQ in the germline V gene. The CDR3 is made up of 14 amino acids. The CDR3 loop reads CASSLVAGGREQYV. The DNA for the CDR3 is TGCGCCAGCAGCTTGGTAGCAGGGGGCCGGGAGCAGTACGTC.

This clone was picked up one time. The V call is TRBV27, the J call TRBJ2-7; D gene unclear. Germline V gene data show CDR1 as MNHEY and CDR2 as SMNVEV (reference sequence). The CDR3 runs to 14 residues. V lost 8 bases to trimming and J lost 2 bases, with 16 bases between them. The DNA for the CDR3 is TGTGCCAGCTTGCGAGGCACCCGAACCTACGAGCAGTACGTC. Its protein is CASLRGTRTYEQYV.

This clone came up a few times. The chain uses TRBV19 and TRBJ1-2; no firm D call. Germline V gene data show CDR1 as LNHDA and CDR2 as SQIVND (reference sequence). V was shortened by 0 bases and J by 7 bases, with 12 bases between the two germline ends. The CDR3 totals 14 residues. The CDR3 here is CASSIDLGHRGYTF. The CDR3 coding sequence is TGTGCCAGTAGTATAGATCTAGGCCATCGTGGCTACACCTTC.

The V and J genes are TRBV5-4 and TRBJ2-3, with D maybe TRBD1 (6 bases). From germline, CDR1 is SGHNT and CDR2 YYREEE (reference sequence). Trimming took off 0 bases at V and 6 bases at J, with 14 bases between the two ends. This CDR3 spans 15 amino acids. The CDR3 reads CASSLEQGGSDTQYF. In DNA form, the CDR3 reads TGTGCCAGCAGCTTGGAACAGGGTGGTTCGGATACGCAGTATTTT.

The chain joins TRBV11-2 to TRBJ2-3; D possibly corresponds to TRBD1 (6 bases). Germline V gives CDR1 SGHAT, CDR2 FQNNGV. V was pared by 6 bases and J by 7 bases, with 17 bases between. The CDR3 runs to 14 residues. The CDR3 bases are TGTGCCAGCAGAGGGGGTTCACCCGTTAATACGCAGTATTTT. Its translation: CASRGGSPVNTQYF.

The genes are TRBV11-2 and TRBJ2-6; 8 bases are shared with TRBD1. The CDR3 has 18 amino acids. V lost 6 bases to trimming and J lost 1 base; unmatched junction nucleotides: 11. Germline CDR1 reads SGHAT; CDR2 reads FQNNGV. CDR3 bases: TGTGCCAGCAGAACTTCGTGGACAGGGACTTCTGGGGCCAACGTCCTGACTTTC. Its protein product is CASRTSWTGTSGANVLTF.

The chain joins TRBV4-1 to TRBJ2-6, with D hard to call. Germline lookup yields CDR1 MGHRA and CDR2 YSYEKL. V lost 4 bases, J lost 0 bases, and 7 bases lay in between. This CDR3 spans 15 amino acids. CDR3 sequence reads: CASSLGGSGANVLTF. The DNA of the CDR3 is TGCGCCAGCAGCCTCGGTGGCTCTGGGGCCAACGTCCTGACTTTC.

This sequence joins TRBV7-9 and TRBJ2-5, with 8 bases identical to TRBD2. The germline V gene encodes CDR1 SEHNR and CDR2 FQNEAQ (reference sequence). The V gene end was trimmed by 7 bases and the J gene end by 5 bases; junction bases not matched to a gene: 12. The CDR3 contains 15 residues. The CDR3 DNA reads TGTGCCAGCACTGAGGGACGGGGGGGGCAGGAGACCCAGTACTTC. It yields the protein CASTEGRGGQETQYF.

The V call is TRBV7-6, the J call TRBJ2-5, with D perhaps TRBD2 (5 bases). Germline V gene lookup returns CDR1 SGHVS and CDR2 FNYEAQ. V was pared by 0 bases and J by 2 bases, with 7 bases between. The CDR3 spans 14 residues. CDR3 nucleotides: TGTGCCAGCAGCTTAGCCCCGGGGCAAGAGACCCAGTACTTC. Encoded protein: CASSLAPGQETQYF. The full variable domain, completed using reference TRBV7-6 and TRBJ2-5, is GAGVSQSPRYKVTKRGQDVALRCDPISGHVSLYWYRQALGQGPEFLTYFNYEAQQDKSGLPNDRFSAERPEGSISTLTIQRTEQRDSAMYRCASSLAPGQETQYFGPGTRLLVL.

This chain joins TRBV27 and TRBJ2-1, with D possibly TRBD2 on 6 matching bases. This CDR3 comprises 13 residues. CDR1 and CDR2 (germline): MNHEY, SMNVEV (reference sequence). V shed 3 bases and J shed 4 bases, with 7 bases lying between them. Written as DNA, the CDR3 is TGTGCCAGCAGTTTGGGACTTTACAATGAGCAGTTCTTC. Translation: CASSLGLYNEQFF.

The CDR3 loop is CASGRSGSSGNTIYF. CDR3 in DNA: TGTGCCAGCGGGCGGAGCGGGAGCTCTGGAAACACCATATATTTT. V and J are TRBV2 and TRBJ1-3; D remains ambiguous. CDR3 length: 15 amino acids. The V end was cut by 8 bases, the J end by 0 bases, with 14 bases between. Per the germline V gene, CDR1 is SNHLY and CDR2 is FYNNEI.

The chain couples TRBV7-7 to TRBJ2-3, with TRBD2 matching 7 bases. The CDR3 loop spans 16 amino acids. Germline trimming cut 1 base from V and 5 bases from J; bases unmatched to any gene: 9. The germline gives CDR1 SSHAT, CDR2 FNYEAQ (reference sequence). The CDR3 region has the DNA TGTGCCAGCAGCTTAGGGTCCGGGGGGAGGGGAGATACGCAGTATTTT. This translates into CASSLGSGGRGDTQYF.

The chain uses TRBV28 and TRBJ1-3; 8 bases map to TRBD1. From germline, CDR1 is MDHEN and CDR2 SYDVKM. The CDR3 length is 14 residues. The junction had 4 bases not matched to a gene; V was cut back by 7 bases and J by 2 bases. CDR3 region: CASKIQGAGNTIYF. CDR3 in DNA: TGTGCCAGCAAAATACAGGGGGCTGGAAACACCATATATTTT.

This chain connects TRBV9 to TRBJ1-2; D is undetermined. The CDR3 has 14 amino acids. V lost 7 bases and J 6 bases, leaving 19 bases between the germline ends. Germline assignment: CDR1 SGDLS and CDR2 YYNGEE. CDR3 amino acids: CASALGSRGHGYTF. DNA of the CDR3: TGTGCCAGCGCGCTCGGGAGCCGCGGTCATGGCTACACCTTC.

This chain uses TRBV7-9 with TRBJ1-4; possible D gene TRBD1, 5 bases. The germline V and J ends were trimmed by 5 bases and 8 bases, with 9 bases remaining between them. The CDR3 contains 12 residues. Germline values: CDR1 SEHNR, CDR2 FQNEAQ (reference sequence). This chain's CDR3 is CASSAKGEKLFF. The DNA of the CDR3 is TGTGCCAGCAGCGCAAAGGGGGAAAAACTGTTTTTT.

This chain joins TRBV27 and TRBJ2-2; D perhaps matches TRBD1 (6 bases). The CDR3 is 17 amino acids. Germline CDR1 is MNHEY and CDR2 is SMNVEV (reference sequence). Trimming stripped 5 bases from V and 0 bases from J, with 16 bases between. In nucleotides, the CDR3 is TGTGCCAGCAGTCCAAACCCTACAGGGCCGAACACCGGGGAGCTGTTTTTT. This gives the protein CASSPNPTGPNTGELFF.

V gene TRBV7-9 combines with J gene TRBJ2-2; D gene uncertain. The ends were cut back, 1 base at V and 5 bases at J, with 11 bases in the middle. The length of the CDR3 is 15 residues. CDR1 is SEHNR and CDR2 is FQNEAQ in the germline V gene (reference sequence). This CDR3 reads CASSLVPRGTGELFF. The CDR3 DNA reads TGTGCCAGCAGCTTAGTCCCGCGAGGAACCGGGGAGCTGTTTTTT.

About this clone: Mismatch with germline at one junction end may stem from a read error. V and J are TRBV6-1 and TRBJ1-3; D not resolved. This CDR3 comprises 15 residues. Germline V lookup: CDR1 MNHNS, CDR2 SASEGT. For the CDR3, the DNA is TGTGCCAGCAGGGAAGACTACCTCTCTGGAAACACCATATATTTT. Amino acids: CASREDYLSGNTIYF.

This clone was counted once. The chain is built from TRBV2 and TRBJ2-1, with D possibly TRBD2 on 6 matching bases. Germline lookup yields CDR1 SNHLY and CDR2 FYNNEI. The length of the CDR3 is 15 residues. The V end lost 5 bases, the J end lost 6 bases, and 17 bases lay between the germline ends. CDR3 sequence: CASSSLAGGANEQFF. CDR3 nucleotide sequence: TGTGCCAGCAGTTCACTAGCTGGAGGAGCCAATGAGCAGTTCTTC.

This clone was seen repeatedly, ten times or more. CDR3 sequence (DNA): TGTGCCAGCAGGACAGGGCCTACAAATCAGCCCCAGCATTTT. This translates into CASRTGPTNQPQHF. V usage is TRBV2 and J usage is TRBJ1-5; 7 bases map to TRBD1. The CDR3 is 14 residues long. V gave up 6 bases and J gave up 4 bases; unmatched junction bases: 6. Per the germline V gene, CDR1 is SNHLY and CDR2 is FYNNEI.

The chain uses TRBV7-9 and TRBJ1-2, with D unclear. The CDR3 length is 13 residues. V was pared by 3 bases and J by 0 bases, with 5 bases between. CDR1 and CDR2 (germline): SEHNR, FQNEAQ (reference sequence). CDR3 coding DNA: TGTGCCAGCAGCTTTACGGCTAACTATGGCTACACCTTC. Translation gives CASSFTANYGYTF.

V gene TRBV5-1 combines with J gene TRBJ2-5; TRBD2 aligns across 7 bases. This CDR3 spans 16 amino acids. After removal of 3 bases from V and 1 base from J, the junction contained 9 bases not matched to a gene. The V gene's germline CDR1 is SGHRS and CDR2 YFSETQ. CDR3 sequence (DNA): TGCGCCAGCAGCTCCTCGGGAGGAGGCGGCCAAGAGACCCAGTACTTC. This sequence encodes CASSSSGGGGQETQYF.

V and J are TRBV5-5 and TRBJ1-1, with a tentative D call TRBD1 (5 bases). The germline gives CDR1 SGHKS, CDR2 YYEKEE (reference sequence). This CDR3 has 15 amino acids. Trimming stripped 3 bases from V and 4 bases from J, with 16 bases between. In DNA form, the CDR3 reads TGTGCCAGCAGCTCCCCGGGGGGTTTGAGCACTGAAGCTTTCTTT. This codes for CASSSPGGLSTEAFF.